A single sample is the source of the 16 T cell receptor beta chains below, sequenced in a study of shared clonotypes between healthy human individuals (dated by TCRdb to the early 2020s). The library was prepared using the immunoSEQ multiplex PCR assay. This immuneACCESS table, as held by TCRdb, lists in-frame sequences with V and J called but not all clones. Of the missing ones, under half trace to an unresolved V gene in checked studies; the others have no known cause. Here the sample has approximately 500,000 clones; 81% occur a single time. About an eighth of the sample rests with the top ten. Sequenced input: PBMCs. The receptors derive from a woman aged 40 to 50 in good health. Some clones in this sample may be carry-over from other donors' samples.

This clone was observed a few times. V usage is TRBV28 and J usage is TRBJ1-4, with D perhaps matching TRBD1 (6 bases). This CDR3 is 14 amino acids long. Germline V lookup: CDR1 MDHEN, CDR2 SYDVKM. Trimming shortened V by 5 bases and J by 5 bases, and 12 bases separated the two germline ends. The CDR3 bases are TGTGCCAGCAGTCTTCCGGGGGCGAATGAAAAACTGTTTTTT. It encodes CASSLPGANEKLFF. Using reference TRBV28 and TRBJ1-4 for the parts outside the CDR3, the full variable domain is DVKVTQSSRYLVKRTGEKVFLECVQDMDHENMFWYRQDPGLGLRLIYFSYDVKMKEKGDIPEGYSVSREKKERFSLILESASTNQTSMYLCASSLPGANEKLFFGSGTQLSVL.

CDR3 region: CASSHPGQAGAVTEAFF. The DNA of the CDR3 is TGTGCCAGCAGCCACCCCGGGCAGGCAGGGGCGGTGACTGAAGCTTTCTTT. V usage is TRBV7-2 and J usage is TRBJ1-1, with D maybe TRBD1 (6 bases). The V gene's germline CDR1 is SGHTA and CDR2 FQGNSA. The V end was cut by 5 bases, the J end by 5 bases, with 24 bases between. The CDR3 has 17 residues.

Concerning this clone itself: A read error is likely here: a far larger clone is one base away. The same CDR3 also results from other DNA sequences found in this sample. The chain combines TRBV5-4 with TRBJ1-1; a weak D match, TRBD1 (5 bases). Germline V CDR1 and CDR2: SGHNT, YYREEE (reference sequence). The CDR3 length is 15 residues. V lost 2 bases and J 4 bases, leaving 15 bases between the germline ends. CDR3 loop: CASSFSDRGSTEAFF. The DNA of the CDR3 is TGTGCCAGCAGCTTCTCGGATAGGGGTTCCACTGAAGCTTTCTTT.

This clone appeared a single time. The rearrangement uses TRBV18 and TRBJ2-2; D remains unclear. Trimming removed 2 bases at V and 6 bases at J, with 7 bases between. The CDR3 contains 13 residues. Germline V gene data show CDR1 as KGHSH and CDR2 as LQKENI. As DNA, the CDR3 is TGTGCCAGCTCACCATCAGCCTCCGGGGAGCTGTTTTTT. Its translation: CASSPSASGELFF. Complete variable domain (other parts from reference TRBV18 and TRBJ2-2): NAGVMQNPRHLVRRRGQEARLRCSPMKGHSHVYWYRQLPEEGLKFMVYLQKENIIDESGMPKERFSAEFPKEGPSILRIQQVVRGDSAAYFCASSPSASGELFFGEGSRLTVL.

The chain carries TRBV2 and TRBJ2-2, with D uncertain. This CDR3 has 13 amino acids. The germline gives CDR1 SNHLY, CDR2 FYNNEI. V was pared by 7 bases and J by 3 bases, with 9 bases between. For the CDR3, the DNA is TGTGCCAGCACGCGGCTTTACACCGGGGAGCTGTTTTTT. Amino acid sequence: CASTRLYTGELFF.

The chain couples TRBV18 to TRBJ1-2, with 9 bases lining up with TRBD1. Germline loops: CDR1 KGHSH, CDR2 LQKENI. The length of the CDR3 is 18 residues. The J segment lost 4 bases and the V segment lost 3 bases, leaving 15 bases of the junction unmatched. The DNA of the CDR3 is TGTGCCAGCTCACCCCAACCACCGGACAGGGGTTATGGCTATGGCTACACCTTC. It translates to CASSPQPPDRGYGYGYTF.

This clone appeared once. This is likely an artifact of a read error, given a far larger clone one base away. This chain uses TRBV19 with TRBJ1-5; 7 bases line up with TRBD1. The CDR3 covers 14 residues. The V gene end was trimmed by 9 bases and the J gene end by 6 bases; junction bases not matched to a gene: 11. Germline V lookup: CDR1 LNHDA, CDR2 SQIVND (reference sequence). The CDR3 nucleotides read TGTGCCAGCCACAGGGGATCACTAGGTCAGCCCCAGCATTTT. It translates to CASHRGSLGQPQHF.

The CDR3 sequence: CASSVGGSLGNTIYF. In DNA form, the CDR3 reads TGTGCCAGCAGTGTTGGGGGTAGTCTTGGAAACACCATATATTTT. This chain uses TRBV28 with TRBJ1-3, with a tentative D call TRBD1 (5 bases). Germline loops: CDR1 MDHEN, CDR2 SYDVKM. This CDR3 contains 15 residues. V dropped 5 bases and J dropped 3 bases, with 14 bases sitting between them.

This clone was counted only a few times. The CDR3 reads CASSGADTQYF. CDR3 nucleotide sequence: TGTGCCAGCTCAGGGGCAGATACGCAGTATTTT. The J gene is TRBJ2-3, the V gene TRBV18; no clear D gene. CDR1 and CDR2 from the germline V gene are KGHSH and LQKENI. The V and J ends lost 5 bases and 4 bases respectively, with 4 bases between them. The CDR3 totals 11 residues.

With respect to this clone: A far larger clone is only one base removed, so a read error is likely. This sample includes further DNA sequences coding for the same CDR3. The gene calls are TRBV6-1 and TRBJ1-2; no definite D call. Looked up from germline, CDR1 is MNHNS and CDR2 is SASEGT. The CDR3 consists of 12 residues. The CDR3, as DNA: TGTGCCAGCAGTGCCAGGATGGGTGGCTACACATTC. Translating gives CASSARMGGYTF.

The CDR3 DNA sequence: TGCACCAGCAGCCGGACCGCGGGAGAACGAGACTACAATGAGCAGTTCTTC. Residues: CTSSRTAGERDYNEQFF. This sequence joins TRBV1 and TRBJ2-1; the D segment call TRBD2 is taken from the table without a DNA check. TRBV1 is an annotated pseudogene. The CDR3 runs 17 residues.

A word on this clone: Compared with germline, one end of the junction differs, possibly owing to a read error. The V and J genes are TRBV7-3 and TRBJ2-5; 9 positions agree with TRBD2. The germline CDR1 and CDR2 sequences are SGHTA and FQGTGA. There are 13 residues in the CDR3. CDR3 sequence reads: CASSLGLAGSPHF. In DNA form, the CDR3 reads TGTGCCAGCAGCTTAGGGCTAGCGGGAAGCCCGCACTTC.

V and J are TRBV5-4 and TRBJ2-5, with 10 positions matching TRBD2. V dropped 0 bases and J dropped 5; count of bases not matched to a gene: 4. The CDR3 has 15 amino acids. Germline CDR1 and CDR2: SGHNT and YYREEE (reference sequence). The CDR3 region has the DNA TGTGCCAGCAGCTTGGGACTAGCGGGCACTGAGACCCAGTACTTC. It translates to CASSLGLAGTETQYF.

The V and J genes are TRBV29-1 and TRBJ2-1, with D maybe TRBD2 (5 bases). Deletions cut 7 bases from V and 6 bases from J, with 10 bases between. CDR1 and CDR2 (germline): SQVTM, ANQGSEA. The CDR3 length is 11 residues. The CDR3 DNA sequence: TGCAGCGCTGGACTTTTCAATGAGCAGTTCTTC. This gives the protein CSAGLFNEQFF.

Concerning this clone: Just one base apart from a much larger clone, this may be a read error. Other DNA sequences of this sample code for an identical CDR3. The chain has TRBV6-5 and TRBJ1-6; TRBD1 matches at 7 bases. The germline V gene has CDR1 MNHEY and CDR2 SVGAGI. CDR3 length equals 14 residues. The trim removed 9 bases at V and 8 bases at J, leaving 10 bases unmatched. The CDR3 protein is CASSKQGRDSPLHF. In nucleotides, the CDR3 is TGTGCCAGTAGTAAACAGGGGCGGGATTCACCCCTCCACTTT.

The sample holds a few counts of this clone. The V and J genes are TRBV2 and TRBJ1-2, with TRBD1 matching over 7 bases. J gave up 6 bases and V 5 bases, and 3 bases lay outside the gene matches. CDR1 and CDR2 (germline): SNHLY, FYNNEI. CDR3 length equals 12 residues. The CDR3 sequence is CASSNDRDGYTF. Here the CDR3 DNA reads TGTGCCAGCAGTAACGACAGGGATGGCTACACCTTC. Together with reference TRBV2 and TRBJ1-2, the CDR3 gives the full variable domain: EPEVTQTPSHQVTQMGQEVILRCVPISNHLYFYWYRQILGQKVEFLVSFYNNEISEKSEIFDDQFSVERPDGSNFTLKIRSTKLEDSAMYFCASSNDRDGYTFGSGTRLTVV.